The 4 T cell receptor beta chains below come from one sample, sequenced in a study of T cell responses to AZD1222 COVID-19 vaccine. Measured with immunoSEQ multiplex PCR; TCRdb has only the in-frame clones, and not every one. The table records more than 100,000 clones, 90% of them present only once. The sequences come from peripheral blood, collected on day 0 of AZD1222 vaccination. These receptors were obtained from an adult in good health.

V is TRBV7-2 and J is TRBJ2-7; D is ambiguous. This CDR3 has 15 residues. Trimming removed 2 bases at V and 2 bases at J, with 13 bases between. The germline V gene has CDR1 SGHTA and CDR2 FQGNSA. The CDR3 sequence is CASSLSVDGPYEQYF. In DNA form, the CDR3 reads TGTGCCAGCAGCTTATCGGTGGACGGCCCCTACGAGCAGTACTTC.

The chain is built from TRBV7-8 and TRBJ1-3; possibly TRBD1 for D (5 bases). The CDR3 totals 18 residues. The V gene's germline CDR1 is SGHVS and CDR2 FQNEAQ. V lost 0 bases and J lost 0, with 15 bases in between. The DNA of the CDR3 is TGTGCCAGCAGCTTAGCGCTGGAAGGGGCTAACTCTGGAAACACCATATATTTT. Its protein product is CASSLALEGANSGNTIYF.

The DNA of the CDR3 is TGTGCCAGCAGTTCCCAGTCGGACTACAATGAGCAGTTCTTC. It codes for CASSSQSDYNEQFF. The chain uses TRBV28 and TRBJ2-1; no clear D. The CDR3 loop spans 14 amino acids. Germline lookup yields CDR1 MDHEN and CDR2 SYDVKM. V was clipped by 4 bases and J by 3 bases, with 10 bases between them.

This chain links TRBV19 with TRBJ2-3; perhaps TRBD2 as D (5 bases). Per the germline V gene, CDR1 is LNHDA and CDR2 is SQIVND (reference sequence). Trimming took 1 base from V and 3 from J, leaving 5 bases between them. The CDR3 length is 13 residues. As DNA, the CDR3 is TGTGCCAGTAGTATAGCGGGGACAGATACGCAGTATTTT. Translating gives CASSIAGTDTQYF.